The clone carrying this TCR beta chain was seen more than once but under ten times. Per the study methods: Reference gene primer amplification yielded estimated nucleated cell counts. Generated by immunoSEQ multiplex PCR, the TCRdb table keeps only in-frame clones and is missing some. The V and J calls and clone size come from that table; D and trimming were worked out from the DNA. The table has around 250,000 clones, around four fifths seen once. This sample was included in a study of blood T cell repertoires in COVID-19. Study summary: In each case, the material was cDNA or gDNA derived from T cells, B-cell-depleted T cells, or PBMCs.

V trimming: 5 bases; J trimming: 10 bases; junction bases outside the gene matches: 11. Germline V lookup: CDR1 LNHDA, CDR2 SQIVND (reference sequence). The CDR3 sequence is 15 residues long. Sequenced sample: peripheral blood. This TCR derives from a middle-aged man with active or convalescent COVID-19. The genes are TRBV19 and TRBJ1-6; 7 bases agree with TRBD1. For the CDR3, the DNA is TGTGCCAGTAGTGCTGCCGGGACAGACCTATCACCCCTCCACTTT. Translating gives CASSAAGTDLSPLHF. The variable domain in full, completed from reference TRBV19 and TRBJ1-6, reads DGGITQSPKYLFRKEGQNVTLSCEQNLNHDAMYWYRQDPGQGLRLIYYSQIVNDFQKGDIAEGYSVSREKKESFPLTVTSAQKNPTAFYLCASSAAGTDLSPLHFGNGTRLTVT.